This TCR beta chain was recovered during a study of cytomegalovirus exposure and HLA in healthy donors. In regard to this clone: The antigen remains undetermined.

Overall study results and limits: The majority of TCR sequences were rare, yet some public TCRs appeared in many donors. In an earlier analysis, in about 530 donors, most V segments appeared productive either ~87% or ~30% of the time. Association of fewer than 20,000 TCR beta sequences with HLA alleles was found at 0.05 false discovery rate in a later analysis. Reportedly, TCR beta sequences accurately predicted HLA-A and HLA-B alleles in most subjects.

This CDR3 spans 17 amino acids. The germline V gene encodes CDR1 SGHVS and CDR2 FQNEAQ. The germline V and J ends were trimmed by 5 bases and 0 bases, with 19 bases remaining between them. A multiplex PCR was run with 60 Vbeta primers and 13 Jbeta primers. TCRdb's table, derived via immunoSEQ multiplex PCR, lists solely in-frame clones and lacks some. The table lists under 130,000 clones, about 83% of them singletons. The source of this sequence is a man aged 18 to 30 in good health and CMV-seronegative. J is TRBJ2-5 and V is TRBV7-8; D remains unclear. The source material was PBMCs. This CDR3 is CASSPRLMSAYQETQYF. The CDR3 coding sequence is TGTGCCAGCAGCCCCCGCCTTATGTCCGCGTACCAAGAGACCCAGTACTTC.